This TCR beta chain was obtained from a study of neoadjuvant anti-PD-1 for oral cavity cancer (dated by TCRdb to the early 2020s). At the level of the whole study: Patients mostly received three to four biweekly doses of nivolumab at 3 mg/kg before curative-intent surgical resection. For patients who did not progress, a fourth nivolumab dose was given around day 43, followed by definitive surgical resection on days 50-56. Responders were defined as patients with complete response, partial response or stable disease by RECIST 1.1; non-responders were defined as patients with progression. A 33% response rate was observed in the parent correlative cohort, in which about a dozen patients were included.

On the study overall, not on this receptor specifically: A higher pretreatment blood Treg/Th17 ratio correlated with both higher pretreatment blood TCRbeta clonality and lower post-treatment tumor TCRbeta clonality. After neoadjuvant nivolumab, significantly higher T cell clonality (Gini index) was found within PBMCs in non-responders than in responders. Only a few patients per response group were included in the TCR analyses, and larger cohorts for validation were called for by the authors.

For deep sequencing of PBMC libraries, mostly about 0.45 ug of input genomic DNA was used, and six replicates were run per sample. Following the manufacturer's instructions, the team built TCRbeta libraries using the immunoSEQ hsTCRbeta kit. The completed libraries were mixed into a single pool at 3 nM, then sequenced with an Illumina NovaSeq 6000 S4 flow cell. The authors' analysis ran thus. The immunoSEQ Analyzer handled quality control and preprocessing of the raw data. The analysis was restricted to productive rearrangements, with each unique CDR3 amino acid sequence defining a clonotype. Repertoire clonality was estimated as the Gini-Simpson index, computed with the R package tcR. Student's t test was used to compare Gini indices, and Pearson correlation was used to assess associations with tumor size change. The table was pulled from immuneACCESS by TCRdb, which kept in-frame rearrangements only. Such tables lose some clones; where checked, under half of the loss comes from unresolved V genes, and the rest has no known cause. V, J and clone size are those of that table, while D and trimming were read from the DNA. This sample holds approximately 13,000 clones; about three quarters were observed only once. The ten largest clones capture approximately 3% of the sample.

What the time point label conveys for this sample: after neoadjuvant nivolumab, at surgical resection. The patients had newly diagnosed stage II-IVA oral cavity squamous cell carcinoma and had not received any prior systemic or radiation treatment. The cohort was made up of patients with locally advanced, HPV-negative oral cavity squamous cell carcinoma. Peripheral blood mononuclear cells were analyzed directly and were not maintained or expanded in culture. Samples were obtained from a longitudinal correlative study of a single-arm phase II trial of neoadjuvant nivolumab in oral cavity squamous cell carcinoma. Genomic DNA-based TCRbeta sequencing was performed on subject-matched pre- and post-treatment PBMCs and tumors from three responders and three non-responders. Peripheral blood mononuclear cells were collected before nivolumab treatment and again after treatment, at the time of surgery. Genomic DNA was isolated from PBMCs using the Maxwell RSC DNA from Cells kit.

CDR1 is given as SEHNR and CDR2 as FQNEAQ, both from the germline V gene (reference sequence). The CDR3 runs 13 amino acids, cysteine and phenylalanine included. Of the read, only the CDR3 DNA is kept; its 39 bases are in frame from base 1. Between the V and J ends, shortened by 5 bases and 6 bases respectively, the junction contains 13 bases. Regarding this clone: Its antigen remains undetermined. No base qualities exist here, and no much larger clone lies one base off it.

The sample consisted of PBMCs, taken after nivolumab (anti-PD-1) treatment. The receptor's source is a person aged 35-79 years with oral cavity squamous cell carcinoma. Recombination connected TRBV7-9 to TRBJ1-2; no D gene call is confident. CDR3 protein: CASSPLVQDGYTF. The DNA sequence follows: TGTGCCAGCAGCCCCCTTGTTCAGGATGGCTACACCTTC.